The 2 T cell receptor beta chains given below trace back to one sample, sequenced in a study of control samples from healthy donors and cancer patients. Measured with immunoSEQ multiplex PCR; TCRdb has only the in-frame clones, and not every one. The sample has some 120,000 clones, more than 75% seen once. The sample consisted of blood. These receptors all come from a man between 40 and 49 years old in good health.

The chain employs TRBV5-1 and TRBJ1-1, with 7 positions matching TRBD1. V shed 7 bases, J shed 4 bases, and the junction held 19 bases outside the gene matches. Germline loops: CDR1 SGHRS, CDR2 YFSETQ. The CDR3 extends over 17 amino acids. CDR3 in amino acids: CASGPGNPERQGTEAFF. Here the CDR3 DNA reads TGCGCCAGCGGCCCGGGGAACCCCGAGAGACAGGGCACTGAAGCTTTCTTT.

The chain links TRBV19 to TRBJ2-7; the D gene is possibly TRBD2 (6 bases). The CDR3 length is 13 residues. Germline V lookup: CDR1 LNHDA, CDR2 SQIVND (reference sequence). Trimming pared 8 bases from V and 0 bases from J, leaving 11 bases between. This CDR3 reads CASRLGGSYEQYF. CDR3 nucleotide sequence: TGTGCCAGTCGCCTGGGAGGCTCCTACGAGCAGTACTTC.